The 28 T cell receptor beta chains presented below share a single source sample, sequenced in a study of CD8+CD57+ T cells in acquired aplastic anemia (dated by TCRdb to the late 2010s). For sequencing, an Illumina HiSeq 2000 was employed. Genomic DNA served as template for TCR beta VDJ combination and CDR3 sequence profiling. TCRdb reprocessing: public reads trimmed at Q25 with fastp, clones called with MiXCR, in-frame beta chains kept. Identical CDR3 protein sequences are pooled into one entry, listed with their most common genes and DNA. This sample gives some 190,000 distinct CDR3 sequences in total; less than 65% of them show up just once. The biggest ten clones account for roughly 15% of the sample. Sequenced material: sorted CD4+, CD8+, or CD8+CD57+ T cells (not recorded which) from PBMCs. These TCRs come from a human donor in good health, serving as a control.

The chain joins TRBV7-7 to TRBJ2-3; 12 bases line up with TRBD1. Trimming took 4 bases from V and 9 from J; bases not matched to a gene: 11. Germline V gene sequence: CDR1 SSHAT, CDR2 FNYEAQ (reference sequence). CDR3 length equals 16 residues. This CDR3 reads CASSSRPGTGGKTQYF. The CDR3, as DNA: TGTGCCAGCAGCTCCCGACCCGGGACAGGGGGCAAAACGCAGTATTTT.

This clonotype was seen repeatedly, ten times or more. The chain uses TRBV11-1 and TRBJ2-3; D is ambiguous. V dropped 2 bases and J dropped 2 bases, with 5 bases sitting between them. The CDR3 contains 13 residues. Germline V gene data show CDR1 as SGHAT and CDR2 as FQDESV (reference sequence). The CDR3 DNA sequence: TGTGCCAGCAGCTTATATCTCACAGATACGCAGTATTTT. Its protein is CASSLYLTDTQYF.

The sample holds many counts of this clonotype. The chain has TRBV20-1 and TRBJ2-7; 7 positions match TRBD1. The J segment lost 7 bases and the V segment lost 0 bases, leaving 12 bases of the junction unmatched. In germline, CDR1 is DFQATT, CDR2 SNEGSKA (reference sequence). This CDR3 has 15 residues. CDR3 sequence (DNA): TGCAGTGCTAGAGATTTTTGGACAGGCTCCTGGGAGCAGTACTTC. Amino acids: CSARDFWTGSWEQYF.

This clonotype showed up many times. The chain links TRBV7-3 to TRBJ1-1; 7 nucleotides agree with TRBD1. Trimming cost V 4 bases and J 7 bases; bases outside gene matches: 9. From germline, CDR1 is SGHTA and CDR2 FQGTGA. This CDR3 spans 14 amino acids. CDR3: CASSSTGVGGEAFF. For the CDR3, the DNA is TGTGCCAGCAGCTCTACAGGGGTGGGCGGTGAAGCTTTCTTT.

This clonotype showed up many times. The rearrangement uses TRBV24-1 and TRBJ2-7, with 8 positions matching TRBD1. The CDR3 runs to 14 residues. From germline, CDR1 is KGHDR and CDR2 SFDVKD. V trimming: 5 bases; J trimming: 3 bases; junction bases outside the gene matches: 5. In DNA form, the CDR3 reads TGTGCCACCAGTGGAAGGACAGGGATCTACGAGCAGTACTTC. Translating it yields CATSGRTGIYEQYF.

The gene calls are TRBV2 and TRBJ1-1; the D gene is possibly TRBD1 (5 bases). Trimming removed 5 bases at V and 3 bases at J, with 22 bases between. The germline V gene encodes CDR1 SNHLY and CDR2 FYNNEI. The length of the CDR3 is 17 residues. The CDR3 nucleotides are TGTGCCAGCAGTCATAGACTAGCGGGGGGATGGGACACTGAAGCTTTCTTT. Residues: CASSHRLAGGWDTEAFF.

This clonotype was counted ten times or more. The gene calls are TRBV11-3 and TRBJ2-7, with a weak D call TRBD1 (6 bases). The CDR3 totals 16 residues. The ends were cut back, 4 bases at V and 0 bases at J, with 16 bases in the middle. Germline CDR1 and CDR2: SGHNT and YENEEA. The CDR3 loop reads CASSSRRDRSSYEQYF. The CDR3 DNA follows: TGTGCCAGCAGCTCCCGCCGAGACAGGAGCTCCTACGAGCAGTACTTC.

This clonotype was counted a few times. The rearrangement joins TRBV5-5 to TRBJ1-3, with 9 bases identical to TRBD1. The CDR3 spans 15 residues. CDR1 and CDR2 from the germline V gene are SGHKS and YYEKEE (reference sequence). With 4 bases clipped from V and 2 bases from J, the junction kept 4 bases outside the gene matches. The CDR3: CASSPDRGAGNTIYF. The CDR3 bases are TGTGCCAGCAGCCCGGACAGGGGCGCTGGAAACACCATATATTTT.

DNA for the CDR3: TGCAGTGCTCGACTAGCGGGAGCTGGAGATACGCAGTATTTT. Its protein product is CSARLAGAGDTQYF. V gene TRBV20-1 combines with J gene TRBJ2-3, with 12 positions matching TRBD2. The V gene end was trimmed by 5 bases and the J gene end by 5 bases; junction bases not matched to a gene: 5. The CDR3 has 14 amino acids. The V gene's germline CDR1 is DFQATT and CDR2 SNEGSKA (reference sequence).

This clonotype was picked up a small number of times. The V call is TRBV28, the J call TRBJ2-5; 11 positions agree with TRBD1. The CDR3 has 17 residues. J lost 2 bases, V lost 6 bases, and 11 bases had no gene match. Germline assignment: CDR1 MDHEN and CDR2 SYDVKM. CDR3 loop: CASRALTGTGGQETQYF. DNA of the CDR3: TGTGCCAGCAGAGCTCTGACCGGGACAGGGGGGCAAGAGACCCAGTACTTC.

The chain's CDR3 is CASSLFRAGASQETQYF. In DNA, the CDR3 is TGTGCCAGCAGCTTATTCCGTGCAGGGGCCTCCCAAGAGACCCAGTACTTC. The chain has TRBV7-9 and TRBJ2-5; perhaps TRBD1 as D (6 bases). The CDR3 spans 17 residues. V was clipped by 2 bases and J by 1 base, with 17 bases between them. Germline loops: CDR1 SEHNR, CDR2 FQNEAQ (reference sequence). Based on the CDR3 plus reference TRBV7-9 and TRBJ2-5, the full variable domain is DTGVSQNPRHKITKRGQNVTFRCDPISEHNRLYWYRQTLGQGPEFLTYFQNEAQLEKSRLLSDRFSAERPKGSFSTLEIQRTEQGDSAMYLCASSLFRAGASQETQYFGPGTRLLVL.

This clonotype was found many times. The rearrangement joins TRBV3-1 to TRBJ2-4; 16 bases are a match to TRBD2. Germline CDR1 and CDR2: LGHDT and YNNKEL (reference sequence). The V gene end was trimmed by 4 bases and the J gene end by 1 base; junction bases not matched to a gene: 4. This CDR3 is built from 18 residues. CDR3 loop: CASSRGTSGGVAKNIQYF. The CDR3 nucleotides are TGTGCCAGCAGCCGTGGGACTAGCGGGGGGGTGGCCAAAAACATTCAGTACTTC. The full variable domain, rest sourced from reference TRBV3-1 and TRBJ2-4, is DTAVSQTPKYLVTQMGNDKSIKCEQNLGHDTMYWYKQDSKKFLKIMFSYNNKELIINETVPNRFSPKSPDKAHLNLHINSLELGDSAVYFCASSRGTSGGVAKNIQYFGAGTRLSVL.

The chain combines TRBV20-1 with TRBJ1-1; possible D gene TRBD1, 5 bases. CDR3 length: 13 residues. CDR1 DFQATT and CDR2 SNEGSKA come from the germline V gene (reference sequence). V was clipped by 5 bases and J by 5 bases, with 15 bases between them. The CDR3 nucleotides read TGCAGTGCTGATGAGGGGCGCGGTACTGAAGCTTTCTTT. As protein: CSADEGRGTEAFF.

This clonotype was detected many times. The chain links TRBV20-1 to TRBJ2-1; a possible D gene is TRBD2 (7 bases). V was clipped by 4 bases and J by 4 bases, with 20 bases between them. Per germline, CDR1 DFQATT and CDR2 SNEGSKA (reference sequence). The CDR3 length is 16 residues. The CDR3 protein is CSAKARRGGFYNEQFF. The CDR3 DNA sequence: TGCAGTGCTAAGGCACGTAGGGGGGGATTTTACAATGAGCAGTTCTTC.

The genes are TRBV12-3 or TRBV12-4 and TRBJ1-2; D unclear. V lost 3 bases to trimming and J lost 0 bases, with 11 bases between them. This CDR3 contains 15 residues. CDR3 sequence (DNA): TGTGCCAGCAGTTTCGTAGGAGCGGCTAACTATGGCTACACCTTC. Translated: CASSFVGAANYGYTF.

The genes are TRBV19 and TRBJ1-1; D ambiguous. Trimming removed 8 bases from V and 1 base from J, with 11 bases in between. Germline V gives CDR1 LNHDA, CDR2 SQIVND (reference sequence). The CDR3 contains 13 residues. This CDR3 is CASRIFRNTEAFF. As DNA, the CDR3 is TGTGCCAGTCGAATCTTCAGGAACACTGAAGCTTTCTTT.

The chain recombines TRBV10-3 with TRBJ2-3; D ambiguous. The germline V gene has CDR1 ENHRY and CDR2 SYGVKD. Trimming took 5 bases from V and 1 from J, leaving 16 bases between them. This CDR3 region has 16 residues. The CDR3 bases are TGTGCCATCAGTCCTCATTACATTGGGGGCACAGATACGCAGTATTTT. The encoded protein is CAISPHYIGGTDTQYF.

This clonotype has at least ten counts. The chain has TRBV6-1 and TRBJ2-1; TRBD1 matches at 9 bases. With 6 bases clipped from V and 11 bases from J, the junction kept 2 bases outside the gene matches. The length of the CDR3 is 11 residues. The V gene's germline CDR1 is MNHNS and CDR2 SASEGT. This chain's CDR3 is CASSDRGKQFF. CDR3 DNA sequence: TGTGCCAGCAGCGACAGGGGGAAGCAGTTCTTC.

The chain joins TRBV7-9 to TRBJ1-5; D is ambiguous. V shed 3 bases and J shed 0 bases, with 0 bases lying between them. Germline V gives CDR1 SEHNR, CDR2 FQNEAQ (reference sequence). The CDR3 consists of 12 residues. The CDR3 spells CASSFSNQPQHF. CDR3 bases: TGTGCCAGCAGCTTTAGCAATCAGCCCCAGCATTTT.

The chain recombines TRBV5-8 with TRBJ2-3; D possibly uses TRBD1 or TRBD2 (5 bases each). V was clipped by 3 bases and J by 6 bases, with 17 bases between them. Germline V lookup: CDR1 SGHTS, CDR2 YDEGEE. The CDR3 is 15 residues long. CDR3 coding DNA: TGTGCCAGCAGCTCAACCGGGACGGCGCAGGATACGCAGTATTTT. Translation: CASSSTGTAQDTQYF.

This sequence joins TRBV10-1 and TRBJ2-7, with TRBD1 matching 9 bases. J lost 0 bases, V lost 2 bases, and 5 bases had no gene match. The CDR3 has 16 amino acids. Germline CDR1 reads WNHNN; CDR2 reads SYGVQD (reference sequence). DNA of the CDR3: TGCGCCAGCAGTGAGGAGCGGACAGGGGTCTCCTACGAGCAGTACTTC. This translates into CASSEERTGVSYEQYF.

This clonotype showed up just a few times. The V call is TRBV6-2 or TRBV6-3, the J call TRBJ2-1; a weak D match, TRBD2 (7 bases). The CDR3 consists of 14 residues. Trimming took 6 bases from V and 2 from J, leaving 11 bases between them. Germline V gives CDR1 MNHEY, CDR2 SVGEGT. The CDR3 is CASRSGGAYNEQFF. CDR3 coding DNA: TGTGCCAGCAGGTCGGGGGGCGCCTACAATGAGCAGTTCTTC.

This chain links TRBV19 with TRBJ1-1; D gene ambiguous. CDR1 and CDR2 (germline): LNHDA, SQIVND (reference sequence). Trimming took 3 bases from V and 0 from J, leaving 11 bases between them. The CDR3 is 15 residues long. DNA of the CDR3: TGTGCCAGTAGTATTTCGGCAGTCATGAACACTGAAGCTTTCTTT. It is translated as CASSISAVMNTEAFF.

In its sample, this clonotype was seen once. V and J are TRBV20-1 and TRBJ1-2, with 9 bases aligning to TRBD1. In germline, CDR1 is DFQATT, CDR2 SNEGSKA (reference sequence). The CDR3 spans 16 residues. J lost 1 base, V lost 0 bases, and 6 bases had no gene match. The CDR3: CSARDRGQGINYGYTF. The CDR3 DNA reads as TGCAGTGCTAGAGATAGGGGACAGGGAATTAACTATGGCTACACCTTC.

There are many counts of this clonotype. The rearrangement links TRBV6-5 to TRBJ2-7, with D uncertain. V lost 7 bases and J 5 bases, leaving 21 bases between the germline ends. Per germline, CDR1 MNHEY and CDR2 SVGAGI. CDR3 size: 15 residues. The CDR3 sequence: CASIPSGGRRDEQYF. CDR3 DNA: TGTGCCAGCATTCCGTCGGGCGGCCGTCGGGACGAGCAGTACTTC.

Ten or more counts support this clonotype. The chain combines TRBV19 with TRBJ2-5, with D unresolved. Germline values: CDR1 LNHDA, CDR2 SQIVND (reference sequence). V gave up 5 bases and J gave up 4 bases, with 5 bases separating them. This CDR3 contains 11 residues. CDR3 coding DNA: TGTGCCAGTAGTGGTGGAGAGACCCAGTACTTC. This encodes CASSGGETQYF.

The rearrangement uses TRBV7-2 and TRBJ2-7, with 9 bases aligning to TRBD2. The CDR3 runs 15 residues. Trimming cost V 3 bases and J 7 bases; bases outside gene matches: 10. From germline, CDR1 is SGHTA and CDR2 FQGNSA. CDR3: CASSFPGLAGYEQYF. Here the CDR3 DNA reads TGTGCCAGCAGCTTTCCGGGGCTAGCGGGGTATGAGCAGTACTTC.

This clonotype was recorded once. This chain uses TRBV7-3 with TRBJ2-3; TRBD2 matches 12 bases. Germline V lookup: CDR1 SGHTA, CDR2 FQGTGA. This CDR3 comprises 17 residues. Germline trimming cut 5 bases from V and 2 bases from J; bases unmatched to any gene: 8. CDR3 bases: TGTGCCAGCAGCCCACATCTAGCGGGGGGGATCACAGATACGCAGTATTTT. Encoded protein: CASSPHLAGGITDTQYF.